Below, 14 T cell receptor beta chains from the same sample are listed, as sequenced in a study of blood T cell repertoires in COVID-19. Produced via immunoSEQ multiplex PCR; TCRdb's table is partial and in-frame only. The data show 150,000 to 200,000 clones, 88% seen once. The specimen sequenced was PBMCs or T cells enriched from blood (not recorded which). These receptors were taken from a woman aged 18-29 years who had recovered from COVID-19.

The V gene is TRBV6-1, the J gene TRBJ1-3, with D possibly TRBD1 on 6 matching bases. The CDR3 sequence is 19 residues long. V lost 1 base and J lost 5, with 24 bases in between. The V gene's germline CDR1 is MNHNS and CDR2 SASEGT. The CDR3 loop is CASSEESWRTGQRRNTIYF. The CDR3 bases are TGTGCCAGCAGTGAAGAGTCTTGGAGAACAGGGCAGAGAAGAAACACCATATATTTT.

V usage is TRBV28 and J usage is TRBJ1-4; a possible D gene is TRBD1 (5 bases). Germline V gene sequence: CDR1 MDHEN, CDR2 SYDVKM. Trimming shortened V by 2 bases and J by 7 bases, and 20 bases separated the two germline ends. This CDR3 contains 17 residues. The CDR3 sequence: CASSLPRQGGGSEKLFF. CDR3 in DNA: TGTGCCAGCAGTTTACCCCGGCAGGGCGGCGGAAGTGAAAAACTGTTTTTT. Combining the CDR3 with reference TRBV28 and TRBJ1-4 gives the whole variable domain DVKVTQSSRYLVKRTGEKVFLECVQDMDHENMFWYRQDPGLGLRLIYFSYDVKMKEKGDIPEGYSVSREKKERFSLILESASTNQTSMYLCASSLPRQGGGSEKLFFGSGTQLSVL.

The J gene is TRBJ2-2, the V gene TRBV9; 9 nucleotides match TRBD2. Germline CDR1 and CDR2: SGDLS and YYNGEE. The trim removed 4 bases at V and 0 bases at J, leaving 4 bases unmatched. The CDR3 runs 16 residues. The CDR3 DNA reads TGTGCCAGCAGCCCCCGACTAGCGGCGAACACCGGGGAGCTGTTTTTT. Translating gives CASSPRLAANTGELFF.

J is TRBJ2-7 and V is TRBV5-1; weak D call: TRBD2 (7 bases). The ends were cut back, 10 bases at V and 3 bases at J, with 20 bases in the middle. CDR3 length: 14 residues. Germline CDR1 SGHRS, CDR2 YFSETQ. The CDR3 is CARGQGGGGYEQYF. The CDR3 DNA reads TGCGCCCGCGGGCAAGGGGGGGGCGGCTACGAGCAGTACTTC. Supplemented by reference TRBV5-1 and TRBJ2-7, the full variable domain reads KAGVTQTPRYLIKTRGQQVTLSCSPISGHRSVSWYQQTPGQGLQFLFEYFSETQRNKGNFPGRFSGRQFSNSRSEMNVSTLELGDSALYLCARGQGGGGYEQYFGPGTRLTVT.

The V call is TRBV20-1, the J call TRBJ1-2, with a tentative D call TRBD1 (5 bases). Germline V gives CDR1 DFQATT, CDR2 SNEGSKA (reference sequence). The CDR3 has 11 residues. The V end lost 6 bases, the J end lost 5 bases, and 10 bases lay between the germline ends. CDR3 sequence reads: CSAYAGYGYTF. The CDR3 DNA follows: TGCAGTGCGTATGCAGGGTATGGCTACACCTTC.

The chain has TRBV29-1 and TRBJ2-1, with D possibly TRBD2 on 5 matching bases. The CDR3 spans 12 residues. CDR1 SQVTM and CDR2 ANQGSEA come from the germline V gene. V lost 5 bases, J lost 4 bases, and 9 bases lay in between. CDR3 residues: CSVIGVYNEQFF. In DNA form, the CDR3 reads TGCAGCGTTATCGGGGTATACAATGAGCAGTTCTTC.

The chain couples TRBV6-6 to TRBJ1-4, with D unresolved. V gave up 6 bases and J gave up 4 bases, with 9 bases separating them. The CDR3 spans 13 residues. Germline V lookup: CDR1 MNHNY, CDR2 SVGAGI (reference sequence). Written as DNA, the CDR3 is TGTGCCAGCAGCACACCCCTTAATGAAAAACTGTTTTTT. Encoded protein: CASSTPLNEKLFF.

V gene TRBV6-5 combines with J gene TRBJ2-1, with unresolved D. Germline-derived CDR1 and CDR2 are MNHEY and SVGAGI. The length of the CDR3 is 11 residues. The CDR3 is CGGGTYNEQFF. Here the CDR3 DNA reads TGTGGTGGCGGTACTTACAATGAGCAGTTCTTC.

V gene TRBV24-1 combines with J gene TRBJ1-4; TRBD1 aligns across 11 bases. CDR1 and CDR2 (germline): KGHDR, SFDVKD. V trimming: 4 bases; J trimming: 6 bases; junction bases outside the gene matches: 15. The CDR3 is 19 residues long. The CDR3 DNA reads TGTGCCACCAGTGAAGGGTGGACAGGGGGCCTTAGATTGGATGAAAAACTGTTTTTT. This encodes CATSEGWTGGLRLDEKLFF.

The J gene is TRBJ2-5, the V gene TRBV7-2; a possible D gene is TRBD2 (6 bases). CDR3 size: 13 residues. Trimming pared 4 bases from V and 4 bases from J, leaving 10 bases between. Germline V CDR1 and CDR2: SGHTA, FQGNSA. The CDR3 spells CASSSGGRETQYF. CDR3 DNA: TGTGCCAGCAGCTCCGGAGGGAGAGAGACCCAGTACTTC.

V is TRBV5-5 and J is TRBJ1-3; D gene ambiguous. CDR1 is SGHKS, CDR2 YYEKEE, per germline (reference sequence). Trimming pared 2 bases from V and 4 bases from J, leaving 13 bases between. There are 15 residues in the CDR3. CDR3 region: CASSFGERTGNTIYF. CDR3 nucleotide sequence: TGTGCCAGCAGCTTTGGAGAGCGGACGGGAAACACCATATATTTT. Variable domain in full (rest from reference TRBV5-5 and TRBJ1-3): DAGVTQSPTHLIKTRGQQVTLRCSPISGHKSVSWYQQVLGQGPQFIFQYYEKEERGRGNFPDRFSARQFPNYSSELNVNALLLGDSALYLCASSFGERTGNTIYFGEGSWLTVV.

This chain connects TRBV19 to TRBJ1-2; tentatively, D is TRBD1 (6 bases). V was cut by 5 bases and J by 2 bases, with 12 bases left in between. This CDR3 region has 14 residues. Germline values: CDR1 LNHDA, CDR2 SQIVND (reference sequence). CDR3: CASSPGGTNYGYTF. CDR3 DNA sequence: TGTGCCAGTAGTCCCGGGGGGACAAACTATGGCTACACCTTC.

The J gene is TRBJ2-3, the V gene TRBV5-4; D remains unclear. From germline, CDR1 is SGHNT and CDR2 YYREEE (reference sequence). Deletions cut 2 bases from V and 2 bases from J, with 12 bases between. The CDR3 loop spans 15 amino acids. This CDR3 is CASSLVTLPTDTQYF. CDR3 in DNA: TGTGCCAGCAGCTTAGTAACTCTGCCCACAGATACGCAGTATTTT.

This clone was counted between two and nine times. The genes are TRBV10-3 and TRBJ2-7, with 8 bases fitting TRBD2. The ends lost 0 bases at V and 5 bases at J; junction bases unmatched: 6. CDR3 length: 15 residues. Germline V lookup: CDR1 ENHRY, CDR2 SYGVKD. CDR3 in DNA: TGTGCCATCAGTGAGTCGGGGGGACTAGTGCACGAGCAGTACTTC. It specifies CAISESGGLVHEQYF.